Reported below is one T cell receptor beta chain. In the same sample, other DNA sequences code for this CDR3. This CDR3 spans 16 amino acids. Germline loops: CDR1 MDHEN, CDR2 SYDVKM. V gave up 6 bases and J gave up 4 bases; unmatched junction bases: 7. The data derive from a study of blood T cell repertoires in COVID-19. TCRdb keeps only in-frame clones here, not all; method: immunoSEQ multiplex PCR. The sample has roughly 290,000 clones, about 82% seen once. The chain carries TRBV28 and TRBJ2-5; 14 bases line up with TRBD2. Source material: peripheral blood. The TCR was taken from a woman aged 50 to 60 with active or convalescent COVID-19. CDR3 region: CASRAGLAGVRETQYF. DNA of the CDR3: TGTGCCAGCAGGGCGGGACTAGCGGGAGTGAGAGAGACCCAGTACTTC.